This TCR beta chain was found in a study of long-term antiretroviral therapy in people with HIV. Survey-level resolution applied to immunoSEQ assay v3.0. Repertoires were generated with immunoSEQ multiplex PCR, while TCRdb's copy carries only in-frame clones and drops some. The sample shows some 31,000 clones, 90% to 95% of them seen only once. Germline V gene data show CDR1 as SGHTS and CDR2 as YDEGEE. V was pared by 0 bases and J by 3 bases, with 2 bases of the junction left unmatched. The CDR3 runs to 15 residues. Sequencing was performed on unsorted PBMCs, taken just over 7.3 years after starting antiretroviral therapy. The chain recombines TRBV5-8 with TRBJ2-1; 8 bases match TRBD1. The clonotype originates from a man in his fifties or sixties with HIV. The CDR3 here is CASSLDTGGYNEQFF. DNA of the CDR3: TGTGCCAGCAGCTTGGACACAGGGGGCTACAATGAGCAGTTCTTC.